This passage covers 30 T cell receptor beta chains from one sample sequenced in a study of shared clonotypes between healthy human individuals. Profiling relied on immunoSEQ multiplex PCR, and the TCRdb table lists in-frame clones only, not all of them. The table records around 2,000,000 clones, about 94% of them present only once. Selected positively for CCR7 and CD45RO-negative, naive CD8 cells excluded terminally differentiated effector memory CD45RA+ cells. Sequencing used naive CD8+ T cells sorted from blood. The source of these receptors is a man aged 18-30 years in good health.

The sample holds one count of this clone. V gene TRBV5-6 combines with J gene TRBJ1-1, with D unresolved. Between the trimmed V and J ends, which lost 4 bases and 0 bases, there was a span of 7 bases. The CDR3 is made up of 13 amino acids. The germline CDR1 and CDR2 sequences are SGHDT and YYEEEE. CDR3 bases: TGTGCCAGCAGCCCGGCTATGAACACTGAAGCTTTCTTT. It encodes CASSPAMNTEAFF.

The V gene is TRBV19, the J gene TRBJ2-1; possible D gene TRBD1, 6 bases. This CDR3 is 12 amino acids long. CDR1 LNHDA and CDR2 SQIVND come from the germline V gene (reference sequence). Trimming left V 8 bases short and J 4 bases short, with 9 bases between. CDR3 sequence reads: CASDQGYNEQFF. CDR3 nucleotide sequence: TGTGCCAGTGACCAGGGGTACAATGAGCAGTTCTTC.

In this sample, this clone turned up once. This chain links TRBV5-6 with TRBJ1-2, with D possibly being TRBD1 (5 bases). This CDR3 is 14 amino acids long. Germline CDR1 and CDR2: SGHDT and YYEEEE. V gave up 4 bases and J gave up 1 base, with 11 bases separating them. The chain's CDR3 is CASSRTMSNYGYTF. The CDR3 DNA sequence: TGTGCCAGCAGCCGGACAATGAGTAACTATGGCTACACCTTC.

As regards this clone: Different DNA sequences within this sample yield the same CDR3. The chain is built from TRBV4-1 and TRBJ2-7, with D unresolved. There are 14 residues in the CDR3. CDR1 and CDR2 from the germline V gene are MGHRA and YSYEKL. V lost 0 bases, J lost 1 base, and 7 bases lay in between. The DNA for the CDR3 is TGCGCCAGCAGCCAAGAGGGCGGATCCTACGAGCAGTACTTC. It codes for CASSQEGGSYEQYF.

This chain joins TRBV6-6 and TRBJ2-1; D not resolved. V lost 6 bases and J 7 bases, leaving 13 bases between the germline ends. Germline CDR1 reads MNHNY; CDR2 reads SVGAGI (reference sequence). CDR3 length: 13 amino acids. The CDR3 DNA follows: TGTGCCAGCAGCCTCCTGGCGCAGAATGAGCAGTTCTTC. This encodes CASSLLAQNEQFF.

The rearrangement links TRBV4-1 to TRBJ2-2, with a possible D match to TRBD1 (6 bases). Trimming stripped 2 bases from V and 2 bases from J, with 15 bases between. This CDR3 is 17 amino acids long. Germline CDR1 MGHRA, CDR2 YSYEKL. The DNA for the CDR3 is TGCGCCAGCAGCCAATTCACCGGGACAACTAACACCGGGGAGCTGTTTTTT. Amino acid sequence: CASSQFTGTTNTGELFF.

Details on this clone: Other nucleotide sequences in the sample specify the same CDR3. The chain recombines TRBV27 with TRBJ2-7; 7 bases fit TRBD1. The CDR3 loop spans 15 amino acids. Germline CDR1 reads MNHEY; CDR2 reads SMNVEV (reference sequence). J gave up 2 bases and V 0 bases, and 4 bases lay outside the gene matches. The CDR3 protein is CASSLSQGVPYEQYF. Written as DNA, the CDR3 is TGTGCCAGCAGTTTATCCCAGGGGGTTCCCTACGAGCAGTACTTC.

The chain has TRBV7-8 and TRBJ1-2; a weak D match, TRBD1 (5 bases). V lost 5 bases, J lost 3 bases, and 25 bases lay in between. Germline CDR1 reads SGHVS; CDR2 reads FQNEAQ. This CDR3 is built from 18 residues. DNA for the CDR3: TGTGCCAGCAGCCTTAGGACTCCGGGACGTCCATCGGACTATGGCTACACCTTC. This sequence encodes CASSLRTPGRPSDYGYTF.

Of note for this clone: One base away lies a much larger clone, so this may be a sequencing read error. Additional DNA sequences in this sample encode the identical CDR3. Written as DNA, the CDR3 is TGTGCCTGGAGTGTACTCAATCAGCCCCAGCATTTT. It encodes CAWSVLNQPQHF. The J gene is TRBJ1-5, the V gene TRBV30, with no clear D. This CDR3 is 12 amino acids long. Germline lookup yields CDR1 GTSNPN and CDR2 SVGIG (reference sequence). Trimming removed 0 bases from V and 3 bases from J, with 3 bases in between.

The chain uses TRBV5-1 and TRBJ2-1; weak D call: TRBD1 (6 bases). Germline CDR1 SGHRS, CDR2 YFSETQ. Trimming pared 2 bases from V and 2 bases from J, leaving 11 bases between. This CDR3 contains 15 residues. This chain's CDR3 is CASSLMQGPYNEQFF. The CDR3 DNA is TGCGCCAGCAGCTTAATGCAGGGGCCCTACAATGAGCAGTTCTTC.

The V and J genes are TRBV4-3 and TRBJ1-2; possible D gene TRBD1, 5 bases. The CDR3 is made up of 16 amino acids. Germline-derived CDR1 and CDR2 are LGHNA and YSLEER. Deletions cut 1 base from V and 4 bases from J, with 16 bases between. The CDR3 sequence is CASSQGGEGVAYGYTF. CDR3 in DNA: TGCGCCAGCAGCCAAGGTGGAGAAGGGGTGGCCTATGGCTACACCTTC.

The chain employs TRBV7-2 and TRBJ2-7; D is undetermined. Per the germline V gene, CDR1 is SGHTA and CDR2 is FQGNSA. The CDR3 consists of 14 residues. V was pared by 0 bases and J by 0 bases, with 6 bases between. This CDR3 reads CASSLAESSYEQYF. DNA for the CDR3: TGTGCCAGCAGCTTAGCAGAGAGCTCCTACGAGCAGTACTTC.

The chain is built from TRBV27 and TRBJ2-2; 9 positions agree with TRBD2. The germline gives CDR1 MNHEY, CDR2 SMNVEV (reference sequence). V lost 3 bases and J lost 6; bases outside the gene matches: 8. This CDR3 region has 16 residues. The chain's CDR3 is CASSFSSGEVSGELFF. CDR3 coding DNA: TGTGCCAGCAGTTTTTCTAGCGGGGAGGTTTCCGGGGAGCTGTTTTTT.

J is TRBJ2-7 and V is TRBV10-2; D possibly matches TRBD1 or TRBD2 (5 bases each). The CDR3 extends over 13 amino acids. The germline V gene has CDR1 WSHSY and CDR2 SAAADI. The V gene lost 7 bases and the J gene lost 3 bases, with 13 bases spanning the gap. CDR3 sequence reads: CASTGTDYYEQYF. The CDR3 DNA sequence: TGCGCCAGCACCGGGACGGATTACTACGAGCAGTACTTC.

This sequence joins TRBV20-1 and TRBJ2-1; 7 positions agree with TRBD2. The CDR3 covers 11 residues. V lost 5 bases, J lost 6 bases, and 1 base stayed unmatched. Germline V gene lookup returns CDR1 DFQATT and CDR2 SNEGSKA (reference sequence). CDR3 in amino acids: CSAGEGNEQFF. The CDR3 DNA reads as TGCAGTGCTGGGGAGGGCAATGAGCAGTTCTTC.

The CDR3 loop is CASSPLAVSSYNEQFF. The CDR3 region has the DNA TGCGCCAGCAGCCCCCTAGCGGTTAGCTCCTACAATGAGCAGTTCTTC. The gene calls are TRBV4-1 and TRBJ2-1, with 7 bases lining up with TRBD2. The V and J ends lost 4 bases and 0 bases, in that order; junction bases with no gene match: 6. Germline CDR1 reads MGHRA; CDR2 reads YSYEKL. CDR3 length: 16 residues.

This clone is a singleton in its sample. The chain combines TRBV15 with TRBJ2-3, with 12 bases aligning to TRBD2. Germline CDR1 LNHNV, CDR2 YYDKDF (reference sequence). V lost 8 bases to trimming and J lost 2 bases; unmatched junction nucleotides: 14. The CDR3 runs 18 residues. Here the CDR3 reads CATEGLAGKEVPTDTQYF. The CDR3, as DNA: TGTGCCACCGAGGGACTAGCGGGTAAAGAGGTTCCCACAGATACGCAGTATTTT.

J is TRBJ2-5 and V is TRBV30; 9 bases are shared with TRBD2. The CDR3 totals 15 residues. Germline V gene lookup returns CDR1 GTSNPN and CDR2 SVGIG (reference sequence). V gave up 0 bases and J gave up 5 bases; unmatched junction bases: 7. The CDR3 DNA follows: TGTGCCTGGAGTGTATTAGCGGGAGACGGCGAGACCCAGTACTTC. It specifies CAWSVLAGDGETQYF.

The gene calls are TRBV11-2 and TRBJ2-1, with 12 bases fitting TRBD2. With 5 bases clipped from V and 0 bases from J, the junction kept 2 bases outside the gene matches. There are 16 residues in the CDR3. Germline CDR1 and CDR2: SGHAT and FQNNGV. CDR3 residues: CASSQTSGSSYNEQFF. As DNA, the CDR3 is TGTGCCAGCAGCCAGACTAGCGGGAGCTCCTACAATGAGCAGTTCTTC.

This chain uses TRBV7-9 with TRBJ2-7; 7 bases fit TRBD2. After removal of 6 bases from V and 3 bases from J, the junction contained 11 bases not matched to a gene. The CDR3 covers 15 residues. From germline, CDR1 is SEHNR and CDR2 FQNEAQ (reference sequence). The CDR3 loop reads CASSPRGEGFYEQYF. CDR3 coding DNA: TGTGCCAGCAGTCCCCGGGGGGAGGGGTTCTACGAGCAGTACTTC. Full variable domain (remainder filled in from reference TRBV7-9 and TRBJ2-7): DTGVSQNPRHKITKRGQNVTFRCDPISEHNRLYWYRQTLGQGPEFLTYFQNEAQLEKSRLLSDRFSAERPKGSFSTLEIQRTEQGDSAMYLCASSPRGEGFYEQYFGPGTRLTVT.

The J gene is TRBJ2-1, the V gene TRBV5-4; 9 nucleotides align to TRBD2. The J segment lost 3 bases and the V segment lost 4 bases, leaving 5 bases of the junction unmatched. The CDR3 has 15 amino acids. Looked up from germline, CDR1 is SGHNT and CDR2 is YYREEE (reference sequence). The CDR3 region is CASSDLAGDYNEQFF. The DNA of the CDR3 is TGTGCCAGCAGCGATTTAGCGGGAGACTACAATGAGCAGTTCTTC.

The J gene is TRBJ1-4, the V gene TRBV5-6, with D possibly matching TRBD1 (5 bases). V dropped 3 bases and J dropped 5 bases, with 14 bases sitting between them. Per the germline V gene, CDR1 is SGHDT and CDR2 is YYEEEE. The CDR3 is 15 amino acids. The CDR3 bases are TGTGCCAGCAGCTCCGGGACCGGAGTAAATGAAAAACTGTTTTTT. This sequence encodes CASSSGTGVNEKLFF. Drawing the rest from reference TRBV5-6 and TRBJ1-4, the complete variable domain is DAGVTQSPTHLIKTRGQQVTLRCSPKSGHDTVSWYQQALGQGPQFIFQYYEEEERQRGNFPDRFSGHQFPNYSSELNVNALLLGDSALYLCASSSGTGVNEKLFFGSGTQLSVL.

The chain joins TRBV28 to TRBJ2-5; D not certain. V was pared by 2 bases and J by 4 bases, with 8 bases between. Looked up from germline, CDR1 is MDHEN and CDR2 is SYDVKM. The CDR3 has 13 residues. The CDR3, as DNA: TGTGCCAGCAGTTTAGGGAACCGAGAGACCCAGTACTTC. It is translated as CASSLGNRETQYF.

The J gene is TRBJ2-3, the V gene TRBV7-9, with 7 nucleotides matching TRBD2. V shed 7 bases, J shed 7 bases, and the junction held 8 bases outside the gene matches. Germline CDR1 SEHNR, CDR2 FQNEAQ (reference sequence). CDR3 size: 13 residues. CDR3 DNA sequence: TGTGCCAGCATCGTTGGGGAGGGATATACGCAGTATTTT. Translating it yields CASIVGEGYTQYF. The full variable domain, rest sourced from reference TRBV7-9 and TRBJ2-3, is DTGVSQNPRHKITKRGQNVTFRCDPISEHNRLYWYRQTLGQGPEFLTYFQNEAQLEKSRLLSDRFSAERPKGSFSTLEIQRTEQGDSAMYLCASIVGEGYTQYFGPGTRLTVL.

The V call is TRBV4-2, the J call TRBJ2-7, with 11 nucleotides matching TRBD1. The CDR3 has 16 amino acids. Per germline, CDR1 LGHNA and CDR2 YNFKEQ. Unmatched junction bases numbered 8, after V lost 0 bases and J lost 7 bases. DNA for the CDR3: TGTGCCAGCAGCCAAGATCCCGGACAGGGGGCTGGAGAGCAGTACTTC. Its translation: CASSQDPGQGAGEQYF.

About this clone: The junction shows a germline mismatch at one end, possibly a read error. The genes are TRBV3-1 (or the pseudogene TRBV3-2) and TRBJ2-3; D is undetermined. The germline CDR1 and CDR2 sequences are LGHDT and YNNKEL (reference sequence). This CDR3 region has 9 residues. CDR3 loop: CASSRRQNF. DNA for the CDR3: TGTGCCAGCAGCCGCCGCCAGAATTTT.

CDR3 nucleotide sequence: TGTGCCAGCAGCGTTTCCCCCACCGGGACTAGCTCCTACAATGAGCAGTTCTTC. This sequence encodes CASSVSPTGTSSYNEQFF. The J gene is TRBJ2-1, the V gene TRBV9; 8 bases map to TRBD2. Germline CDR1 SGDLS, CDR2 YYNGEE. With V trimmed by 2 bases and J by 0 bases, 10 bases remained unmatched. This CDR3 has 18 residues.

V usage is TRBV5-4 and J usage is TRBJ2-7; D is unclear. The V end lost 4 bases, the J end lost 2 bases, and 16 bases lay between the germline ends. CDR3 length: 15 amino acids. Germline CDR1 SGHNT, CDR2 YYREEE (reference sequence). The CDR3 loop is CASSRRSGPTYEQYF. In DNA, the CDR3 is TGTGCCAGCAGCCGACGATCGGGTCCCACCTACGAGCAGTACTTC.

The chain combines TRBV7-2 with TRBJ2-7; TRBD2 aligns across 11 bases. The CDR3 sequence is 17 residues long. Germline V CDR1 and CDR2: SGHTA, FQGNSA. The J segment lost 3 bases and the V segment lost 5 bases, leaving 12 bases of the junction unmatched. DNA for the CDR3: TGTGCCAGCAGCATAACCGTACTAGCGGGAGCGTTCTACGAGCAGTACTTC. This translates into CASSITVLAGAFYEQYF. The variable domain in full, completed from reference TRBV7-2 and TRBJ2-7, reads GAGVSQSPSNKVTEKGKDVELRCDPISGHTALYWYRQSLGQGLEFLIYFQGNSAPDKSGLPSDRFSAERTGGSVSTLTIQRTQQEDSAVYLCASSITVLAGAFYEQYFGPGTRLTVT.

The chain links TRBV2 to TRBJ2-7; TRBD2 matches at 8 bases. This CDR3 has 13 amino acids. CDR1 and CDR2 from the germline V gene are SNHLY and FYNNEI. Trimming cost V 7 bases and J 1 base; bases outside gene matches: 3. CDR3 in amino acids: CASTSGRSYEQYF. Here the CDR3 DNA reads TGTGCCAGCACGAGCGGGAGATCCTACGAGCAGTACTTC.